This TCR beta chain is drawn from a study of blood T cell repertoires in COVID-19. Study summary: Acute and convalescent COVID-19 samples came from the United States, Italy and Spain.

Losses at the gene ends were 3 bases for V and 4 bases for J; bases not matched to a gene: 1. This CDR3 comprises 13 residues. The V gene's germline CDR1 is DFQATT and CDR2 SNEGSKA (reference sequence). The method was immunoSEQ multiplex PCR; TCRdb's version includes in-frame clones alone and lacks a portion of them. The profile shows about 250,000 clones, 75% to 90% of them singletons. The sequence was obtained from a woman aged 18-29 years who had recovered from COVID-19. Sample: PBMCs or T cells enriched from blood (not recorded which). The chain couples TRBV20-1 to TRBJ2-1; TRBD2 aligns across 9 bases. The DNA of the CDR3 is TGCAGTGCTAGTACTAGCGGGTACAATGAGCAGTTCTTC. This codes for CSASTSGYNEQFF.